One sample yielded the 24 T cell receptor beta chains listed below, sequenced in a study of spatial heterogeneity in lung cancer. From the 5' RACE reads, TCRdb called clonotypes with MiXCR, one entry per CDR3 protein. The sample carries 20,000 to 25,000 distinct CDR3 sequences, 6.9% recorded once. Time point here: sample taken at primary tumor resection. No cell sorting; template was whole RNA from tumor, lung tissue or PBMC. The source was PBMCs, collected at surgery. These TCRs come from a male donor with early-stage non-small cell lung cancer.

This clonotype appeared a few times. V gene TRBV18 combines with J gene TRBJ1-4; D unclear. CDR1 and CDR2 from the germline V gene are KGHSH and LQKENI. Between the trimmed V and J ends, which lost 0 bases and 8 bases, there was a span of 10 bases. The CDR3 is 14 amino acids. CDR3 sequence reads: CASSPPSRGEKLFF. Written as DNA, the CDR3 is TGTGCCAGCTCACCACCGTCGCGAGGCGAAAAACTGTTTTTT.

This clonotype was detected only a few times. This chain joins TRBV9 and TRBJ2-2; D may be TRBD1 (6 bases). The CDR3 covers 16 residues. The germline CDR1 and CDR2 sequences are SGDLS and YYNGEE. V lost 0 bases to trimming and J lost 0 bases, with 9 bases between them. The CDR3 region is CASSVATGTNTGELFF. CDR3 DNA: TGTGCCAGCAGCGTAGCTACAGGGACGAACACCGGGGAGCTGTTTTTT.

In its sample, this clonotype was seen many times. The gene calls are TRBV29-1 and TRBJ2-7; D possibly corresponds to TRBD2 (8 bases). In germline, CDR1 is SQVTM, CDR2 ANQGSEA. The CDR3 is 16 amino acids. V lost 7 bases and J lost 0, with 22 bases in between. The CDR3 loop reads CSAQGGSGRYSYEQYF. For the CDR3, the DNA is TGCAGCGCCCAGGGGGGAAGCGGGAGATACTCCTACGAGCAGTACTTC.

The sample holds many counts of this clonotype. The chain has TRBV4-1 and TRBJ2-3; D ambiguous. Per the germline V gene, CDR1 is MGHRA and CDR2 is YSYEKL. This CDR3 is 13 amino acids long. The V end lost 1 base, the J end lost 2 bases, and 4 bases lay between the germline ends. CDR3 residues: CASSQVNTDTQYF. CDR3 sequence (DNA): TGCGCCAGCAGCCAAGTAAACACAGATACGCAGTATTTT.

The sample holds a few counts of this clonotype. The V call is TRBV5-1, the J call TRBJ1-6; D not certain. CDR3 length: 14 residues. The V end lost 4 bases, the J end lost 7 bases, and 12 bases lay between the germline ends. CDR1 and CDR2 (germline): SGHRS, YFSETQ. CDR3 sequence (DNA): TGCGCCAGCAGCGACCAAAAGACAAATTCACCCCTCCACTTT. Protein sequence: CASSDQKTNSPLHF.

This clonotype was picked up many times. The gene calls are TRBV30 and TRBJ1-6; D ambiguous. This CDR3 spans 14 amino acids. V lost 2 bases and J 3 bases, leaving 8 bases between the germline ends. Germline CDR1 and CDR2: GTSNPN and SVGIG (reference sequence). The CDR3 region has the DNA TGTGCCTGGAGTCGCAGCGGCTATAATTCACCCCTCCACTTT. Translated: CAWSRSGYNSPLHF.

This clonotype came up many times. The chain joins TRBV11-2 to TRBJ1-4; D not resolved. This CDR3 is built from 15 residues. Germline loops: CDR1 SGHAT, CDR2 FQNNGV. V was clipped by 4 bases and J by 8 bases, with 17 bases between them. As DNA, the CDR3 is TGTGCCAGCAGCTCCGTCTCACAGAGTAGGGAAAAACTGTTTTTT. This gives the protein CASSSVSQSREKLFF. The full variable domain, completed using reference TRBV11-2 and TRBJ1-4, is EAGVAQSPRYKIIEKRQSVAFWCNPISGHATLYWYQQILGQGPKLLIQFQNNGVVDDSQLPKDRFSAERLKGVDSTLKIQPAKLEDSAVYLCASSSVSQSREKLFFGSGTQLSVL.

This clonotype showed up many times. The genes are TRBV20-1 and TRBJ1-2; D unclear. CDR3 size: 11 residues. With 5 bases removed from V and 1 base from J, the gap between germline ends came to 5 bases. Germline assignment: CDR1 DFQATT and CDR2 SNEGSKA (reference sequence). The CDR3 nucleotides are TGCAGTGCTTACTTTAACTATGGCTACACCTTC. Its translation is CSAYFNYGYTF.

In its sample, this clonotype was seen many times. V and J are TRBV2 and TRBJ1-6; D may be TRBD1 (5 bases). V was clipped by 4 bases and J by 2 bases, with 6 bases between them. CDR3 length: 14 amino acids. Germline loops: CDR1 SNHLY, CDR2 FYNNEI. The CDR3 coding sequence is TGTGCCAGCAGTGCGGGGGCCTATAATTCACCCCTCCACTTT. This sequence encodes CASSAGAYNSPLHF.

Ten or more counts support this clonotype. The rearrangement uses TRBV20-1 and TRBJ2-1, with a tentative D call TRBD2 (5 bases). V was clipped by 0 bases and J by 4 bases, with 10 bases between them. From germline, CDR1 is DFQATT and CDR2 SNEGSKA (reference sequence). The CDR3 consists of 14 residues. The chain's CDR3 is CSARDRRSYNEQFF. CDR3 coding DNA: TGCAGTGCTAGAGATAGGAGGAGTTACAATGAGCAGTTCTTC.

This clonotype was counted many times. The V and J genes are TRBV7-2 and TRBJ1-1, with D unresolved. The V end was cut by 6 bases, the J end by 4 bases, with 24 bases between. CDR1 and CDR2 (germline): SGHTA, FQGNSA. The CDR3 extends over 17 amino acids. CDR3 region: CASSPPLVRKISTEAFF. The CDR3 bases are TGTGCCAGCAGTCCCCCCCTGGTGCGGAAGATTAGCACTGAAGCTTTCTTT.

The V call is TRBV7-9, the J call TRBJ1-3, with D possibly being TRBD1 (6 bases). There are 18 residues in the CDR3. Germline V gives CDR1 SEHNR, CDR2 FQNEAQ (reference sequence). V shed 4 bases and J shed 0 bases, with 19 bases lying between them. CDR3 protein: CASSSIRAGASSGNTIYF. The CDR3 DNA follows: TGTGCCAGCAGCTCAATCCGGGCAGGGGCCAGCTCTGGAAACACCATATATTTT.

This clonotype was seen repeatedly, ten times or more. The genes are TRBV9 and TRBJ2-1; 7 bases line up with TRBD2. From germline, CDR1 is SGDLS and CDR2 YYNGEE. The J segment lost 0 bases and the V segment lost 3 bases, leaving 6 bases of the junction unmatched. The CDR3 runs to 16 residues. This CDR3 is CASSAPSGPSYNEQFF. CDR3 coding DNA: TGTGCCAGCAGCGCCCCTAGCGGACCCTCCTACAATGAGCAGTTCTTC.

This clonotype was counted at least ten times. The rearrangement joins TRBV7-9 to TRBJ2-5; D ambiguous. CDR3 length: 14 amino acids. Trimming removed 3 bases at V and 4 bases at J, with 12 bases between. CDR1 is SEHNR and CDR2 is FQNEAQ in the germline V gene (reference sequence). CDR3 in amino acids: CASSFGPAGETQYF. The CDR3 DNA reads as TGTGCCAGCAGCTTCGGCCCTGCCGGAGAGACCCAGTACTTC.

The sample holds many counts of this clonotype. This CDR3 is CSASDSKLDSPLHF. The CDR3 bases are TGCAGTGCTTCTGACAGTAAGCTCGATTCACCCCTCCACTTT. This chain links TRBV20-1 with TRBJ1-6; D possibly corresponds to TRBD1 (5 bases). V lost 5 bases and J 8 bases, leaving 16 bases between the germline ends. Germline loops: CDR1 DFQATT, CDR2 SNEGSKA (reference sequence). The CDR3 loop spans 14 amino acids.

Ten or more counts support this clonotype. This sequence joins TRBV11-2 and TRBJ2-2; D uncertain. Trimming removed 5 bases from V and 3 bases from J, with 7 bases in between. The CDR3 spans 13 residues. Germline values: CDR1 SGHAT, CDR2 FQNNGV. DNA for the CDR3: TGTGCCAGCAGCGAGACGGACACCGGGGAGCTGTTTTTT. The encoded protein is CASSETDTGELFF.

Within the sample, this clonotype is medium-sized. The V gene is TRBV29-1, the J gene TRBJ1-4, with 8 bases lining up with TRBD1. J gave up 10 bases and V 4 bases, and 14 bases lay outside the gene matches. Germline CDR1 and CDR2: SQVTM and ANQGSEA. CDR3 length: 15 amino acids. CDR3 coding DNA: TGCAGCGTTGTCGTGCCCGGGACAGGTAGATTAAAACTGTTTTTT. It encodes CSVVVPGTGRLKLFF.

This clonotype was counted a few times. The chain recombines TRBV5-1 with TRBJ2-5, with D possibly called TRBD1 or TRBD2 (5 bases each). V was cut by 0 bases and J by 3 bases, with 9 bases left in between. The CDR3 length is 14 residues. Germline loops: CDR1 SGHRS, CDR2 YFSETQ. The CDR3 bases are TGCGCCAGCAGCTTGGACGGGGCCGAAGAGACCCAGTACTTC. The encoded protein is CASSLDGAEETQYF.

This clonotype came up many times. This chain joins TRBV7-2 and TRBJ1-1; maybe TRBD1 (5 bases). The V gene lost 5 bases and the J gene lost 4 bases, with 14 bases spanning the gap. From germline, CDR1 is SGHTA and CDR2 FQGNSA. The CDR3 length is 14 residues. CDR3 sequence reads: CASSPQSGPTEAFF. CDR3 DNA sequence: TGTGCCAGCAGCCCTCAGTCAGGGCCCACTGAAGCTTTCTTT. The full variable domain, in which reference TRBV7-2 and TRBJ1-1 provide the parts outside the CDR3, is GAGVSQSPSNKVTEKGKDVELRCDPISGHTALYWYRQSLGQGLEFLIYFQGNSAPDKSGLPSDRFSAERTGGSVSTLTIQRTQQEDSAVYLCASSPQSGPTEAFFGQGTRLTVV.

This clonotype was counted ten times or more. The rearrangement uses TRBV2 and TRBJ1-5, with D possibly being TRBD1 (5 bases). V lost 6 bases to trimming and J lost 6 bases, with 15 bases between them. CDR3 length equals 14 residues. Germline assignment: CDR1 SNHLY and CDR2 FYNNEI. CDR3 nucleotide sequence: TGTGCCAGCAGAGAGGGGCAGTCGTTTCAGCCCCAGCATTTT. This codes for CASREGQSFQPQHF.

Judged by abundance, this clonotype is medium-sized. This chain links TRBV6-1 with TRBJ2-3; D is uncertain. CDR1 MNHNS and CDR2 SASEGT come from the germline V gene. The germline V and J ends were trimmed by 1 base and 4 bases, with 15 bases remaining between them. This CDR3 contains 16 residues. DNA of the CDR3: TGTGCCAGCAGTGAAGGTCGGGCAGGTTTGGCAGATACGCAGTATTTT. The encoded protein is CASSEGRAGLADTQYF.

At least ten counts were recorded for this clonotype. The chain carries TRBV20-1 and TRBJ2-4, with D unclear. Trimming removed 0 bases at V and 9 bases at J, with 18 bases between. CDR3 length: 15 residues. Germline CDR1 is DFQATT and CDR2 is SNEGSKA (reference sequence). As DNA, the CDR3 is TGCAGTGCTAGAGATGCGACACCAATTAGTTTCATTCAGTACTTC. It encodes CSARDATPISFIQYF.

This clonotype was counted only a few times. The gene calls are TRBV5-1 and TRBJ2-1; 7 bases agree with TRBD1. V dropped 3 bases and J dropped 1; count of bases not matched to a gene: 10. The CDR3 spans 17 residues. Germline V CDR1 and CDR2: SGHRS, YFSETQ. The CDR3 loop is CASSSYWDSLSYNEQFF. CDR3 bases: TGCGCCAGCAGCTCTTACTGGGACAGCCTATCCTACAATGAGCAGTTCTTC.

This clonotype appeared many times. The chain has TRBV5-1 and TRBJ2-3; possibly TRBD2 for D (6 bases). In germline, CDR1 is SGHRS, CDR2 YFSETQ. The CDR3 spans 14 residues. Trimming stripped 0 bases from V and 5 bases from J, with 10 bases between. CDR3 amino acids: CASSLATGGDTQYF. The DNA for the CDR3 is TGCGCCAGCAGCTTGGCCACCGGGGGAGATACGCAGTATTTT.